The 7 T cell receptor beta chains below all came from one sample that was sequenced in a study of Ad26.COV2.S vaccination and SARS-CoV-2 variants. Assay used: immunoSEQ multiplex PCR; TCRdb lists only in-frame clones, some missing. In the table there are hundreds of thousands of clones, about nine tenths of which are singletons. Sample treatment: around 19 received Ad26.COV2.S at low or high dose, single or two shots; about 5 received placebo; per-sample allocation not given. Samples analyzed were those drawn on day 63 after the first vaccine or placebo injection. The sample consisted of peripheral blood, taken in a trial of Ad26.COV2.S vaccine versus placebo. These receptors were collected from a person aged 18-65 years who received the Ad26.COV2.S COVID-19 vaccine or a placebo.

The J gene is TRBJ2-7, the V gene TRBV9; 9 nucleotides agree with TRBD1. CDR1 SGDLS and CDR2 YYNGEE come from the germline V gene. There are 14 residues in the CDR3. V lost 4 bases and J lost 6; bases outside the gene matches: 8. The CDR3 DNA follows: TGTGCCAGCAGCCCCCTAGGGACAGGGTTCGAGCAGTACTTC. This sequence encodes CASSPLGTGFEQYF. Combining the CDR3 with reference TRBV9 and TRBJ2-7 gives the whole variable domain DSGVTQTPKHLITATGQRVTLRCSPRSGDLSVYWYQQSLDQGLQFLIQYYNGEERAKGNILERFSAQQFPDLHSELNLSSLELGDSALYFCASSPLGTGFEQYFGPGTRLTVT.

The chain couples TRBV24-1 to TRBJ2-7; the match to TRBD2 covers 9 bases. Germline loops: CDR1 KGHDR, CDR2 SFDVKD. V lost 1 base, J lost 3 bases, and 6 bases stayed unmatched. CDR3 size: 16 residues. CDR3 DNA: TGTGCCACCAGTGATTTTTACGGACTAGCGCTCTACGAGCAGTACTTC. This codes for CATSDFYGLALYEQYF.

The rearrangement uses TRBV7-2 and TRBJ1-2; TRBD1 might be the D (5 bases). CDR1 SGHTA and CDR2 FQGNSA come from the germline V gene. V lost 1 base, J lost 4 bases, and 13 bases lay in between. CDR3 length: 15 amino acids. The CDR3 region has the DNA TGTGCCAGCAGCTTAGAGGCTCAGGGAGGCTATGGCTACACCTTC. Translated: CASSLEAQGGYGYTF.

The chain joins TRBV7-9 to TRBJ1-1, with 7 positions matching TRBD1. Germline values: CDR1 SEHNR, CDR2 FQNEAQ (reference sequence). J gave up 10 bases and V 5 bases, and 13 bases lay outside the gene matches. The CDR3 totals 14 residues. The chain's CDR3 is CASSPPGTYRGAFF. CDR3 nucleotides: TGTGCCAGCAGCCCCCCCGGGACATACAGGGGAGCTTTCTTT.

There are a few counts of this clone. The gene calls are TRBV19 and TRBJ1-5; 8 positions match TRBD1. Germline values: CDR1 LNHDA, CDR2 SQIVND (reference sequence). The CDR3 loop spans 14 amino acids. The V segment lost 8 bases and the J segment 4 bases; nucleotides outside the gene matches: 7. CDR3 in DNA: TGTGCCAGTGGCGGGACAGGCCGAAATCAGCCCCAGCATTTT. Translating gives CASGGTGRNQPQHF. Drawing the rest from reference TRBV19 and TRBJ1-5, the complete variable domain is DGGITQSPKYLFRKEGQNVTLSCEQNLNHDAMYWYRQDPGQGLRLIYYSQIVNDFQKGDIAEGYSVSREKKESFPLTVTSAQKNPTAFYLCASGGTGRNQPQHFGDGTRLSIL.

The rearrangement links TRBV28 to TRBJ2-2; TRBD2 is a possible D gene (7 bases). The CDR3 is 14 residues long. Trimming stripped 11 bases from V and 2 bases from J, with 15 bases between. CDR1 MDHEN and CDR2 SYDVKM come from the germline V gene. The CDR3 sequence is CAGRGGDNTGELFF. The CDR3 nucleotides are TGTGCCGGCCGCGGGGGCGATAACACCGGGGAGCTGTTTTTT. Full variable domain (rest looked up from reference TRBV28 and TRBJ2-2): DVKVTQSSRYLVKRTGEKVFLECVQDMDHENMFWYRQDPGLGLRLIYFSYDVKMKEKGDIPEGYSVSREKKERFSLILESASTNQTSMYLCAGRGGDNTGELFFGEGSRLTVL.

This chain links TRBV27 with TRBJ2-1; weak D call: TRBD2 (5 bases). This CDR3 is 14 amino acids long. V was clipped by 2 bases and J by 5 bases, with 10 bases between them. In germline, CDR1 is MNHEY, CDR2 SMNVEV (reference sequence). The CDR3 region is CASSLTRRNNEQFF. The CDR3 DNA is TGTGCCAGCAGTTTAACTAGGAGGAACAATGAGCAGTTCTTC.